The source of this T cell receptor (beta chain) is a study of PD-1 blockade in classical Hodgkin lymphoma. The time point is: cycle 4 day 1 (C4D1), after about 6 weeks of nivolumab. Every single patient, without exception, relapsed after autologous stem cell transplantation, and brentuximab vedotin exposure varied. Assay used: immunoSEQ multiplex PCR; TCRdb lists only in-frame clones, some missing. This table holds 64,000 or so clones, more than 80% found once. The source was peripheral blood mononuclear cells (PBMCs), collected before the fourth cycle of nivolumab. This sequence originates from a human donor with classical Hodgkin lymphoma.

In nucleotides, the CDR3 is TGTGCCAGCAGCCCGATCACTGACCTAAAGACCAATGAGCAGTTCTTC. It codes for CASSPITDLKTNEQFF. V gene TRBV9 combines with J gene TRBJ2-1; D ambiguous. Germline V lookup: CDR1 SGDLS, CDR2 YYNGEE. V was cut by 4 bases and J by 6 bases, with 20 bases left in between. This CDR3 has 16 amino acids. Drawing the rest from reference TRBV9 and TRBJ2-1, the complete variable domain is DSGVTQTPKHLITATGQRVTLRCSPRSGDLSVYWYQQSLDQGLQFLIQYYNGEERAKGNILERFSAQQFPDLHSELNLSSLELGDSALYFCASSPITDLKTNEQFFGPGTRLTVL.